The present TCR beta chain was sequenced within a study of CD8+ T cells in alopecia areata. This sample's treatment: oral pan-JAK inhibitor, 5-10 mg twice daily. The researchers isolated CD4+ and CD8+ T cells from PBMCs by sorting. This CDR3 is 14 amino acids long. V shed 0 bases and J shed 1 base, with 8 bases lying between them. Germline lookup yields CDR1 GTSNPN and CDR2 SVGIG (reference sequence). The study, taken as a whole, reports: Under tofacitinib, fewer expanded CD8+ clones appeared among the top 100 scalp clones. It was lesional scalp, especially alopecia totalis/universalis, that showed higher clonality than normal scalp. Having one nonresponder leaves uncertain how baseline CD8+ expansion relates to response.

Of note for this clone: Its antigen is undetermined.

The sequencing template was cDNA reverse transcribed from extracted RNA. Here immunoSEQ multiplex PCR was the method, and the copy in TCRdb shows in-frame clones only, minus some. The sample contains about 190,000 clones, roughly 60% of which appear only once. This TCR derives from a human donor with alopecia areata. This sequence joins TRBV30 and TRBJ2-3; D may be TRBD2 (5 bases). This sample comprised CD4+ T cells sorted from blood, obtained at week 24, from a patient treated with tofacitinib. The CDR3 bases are TGTGCCTGGAGTGTACTAGGCCGCACAGATACGCAGTATTTT. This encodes CAWSVLGRTDTQYF.